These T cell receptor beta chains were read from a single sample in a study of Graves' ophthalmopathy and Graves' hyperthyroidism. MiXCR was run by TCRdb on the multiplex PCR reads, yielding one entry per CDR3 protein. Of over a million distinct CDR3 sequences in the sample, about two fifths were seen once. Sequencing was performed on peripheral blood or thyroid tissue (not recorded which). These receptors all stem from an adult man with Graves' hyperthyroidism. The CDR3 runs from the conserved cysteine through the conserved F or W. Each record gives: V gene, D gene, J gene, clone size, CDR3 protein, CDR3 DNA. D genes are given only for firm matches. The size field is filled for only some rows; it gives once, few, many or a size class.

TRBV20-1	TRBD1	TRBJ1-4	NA	CSAPGGAGEKLFF	TGCAGTGCTCCAGGGGGCGCGGGTGAAAAACTGTTTTTT
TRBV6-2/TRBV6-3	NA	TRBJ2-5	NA	CASGQAVGGTQYF	TGTGCCAGCGGACAAGCGGTGGGGGGGACCCAGTACTTC
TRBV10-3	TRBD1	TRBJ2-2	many	CAISDRQGANTGELFF	TGTGCCATCAGTGATAGGCAGGGGGCGAACACCGGGGAGCTGTTTTTT
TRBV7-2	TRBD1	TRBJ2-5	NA	CASSWGTGEGAQYF	TGTGCCAGCAGCTGGGGGACAGGCGAAGGGGCCCAGTACTTC
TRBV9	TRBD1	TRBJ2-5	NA	CASSVRRTGKRETQYF	TGTGCCAGCAGCGTACGGAGGACAGGGAAACGAGAGACCCAGTACTTC
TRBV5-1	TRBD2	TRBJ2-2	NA	CASSTQLAGDPGELFF	TGTGCCAGCAGCACCCAACTAGCGGGAGACCCCGGGGAGCTGTTTTTT
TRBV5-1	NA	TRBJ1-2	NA	CASSLDHSPVGGYTF	TGCGCCAGCAGCTTGGATCACAGCCCCGTGGGGGGCTACACCTTC
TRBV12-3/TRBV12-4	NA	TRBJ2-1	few	CASFLGLNNEQFF	TGTGCCAGCTTCCTAGGTCTCAACAATGAGCAGTTCTTC
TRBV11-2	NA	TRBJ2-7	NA	CASNEPGTSYEQYF	TGTGCCAGCAATGAACCGGGGACCTCCTACGAGCAGTACTTC
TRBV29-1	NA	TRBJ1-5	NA	CSVVQGSNQPQHF	TGCAGCGTTGTTCAGGGTTCCAATCAGCCCCAGCATTTT
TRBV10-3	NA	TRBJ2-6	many	CAIMSLGLAGANVLTF	TGTGCCATCATGTCCCTGGGGTTGGCAGGGGCCAACGTCCTGACTTTC
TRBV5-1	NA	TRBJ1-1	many	CASRAAAHEAFF	TGCGCCAGCAGAGCGGCAGCCCACGAAGCTTTCTTT
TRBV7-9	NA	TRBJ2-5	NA	CASSSNRVAGETQYF	TGTGCCAGCAGCTCCAACAGGGTTGCCGGAGAGACCCAGTACTTC
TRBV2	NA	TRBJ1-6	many	CASSARQSNSPLHF	TGTGCCAGCAGTGCCCGACAGTCTAATTCACCCCTCCACTTT
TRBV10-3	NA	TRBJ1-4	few	CATTRDLNEKLFF	TGTGCCACCACCCGGGACTTGAATGAAAAACTGTTTTTT
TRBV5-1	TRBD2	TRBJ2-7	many	CASSFKRGAYEQYF	TGCGCCAGCAGCTTCAAGCGGGGGGCCTACGAGCAGTACTTC
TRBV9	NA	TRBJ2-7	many	CASSPSGPRDEQYF	TGTGCCAGCAGCCCCTCCGGTCCACGCGACGAGCAGTACTTC
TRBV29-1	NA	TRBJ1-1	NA	CSVEFPEVGTEAFF	TGCAGCGTTGAATTCCCCGAGGTGGGCACTGAAGCTTTCTTT
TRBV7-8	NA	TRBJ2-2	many	CASSLGTRTGELFF	TGTGCCAGCAGCTTAGGGACTCGCACCGGGGAGCTGTTTTTT
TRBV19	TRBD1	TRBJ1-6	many	CASTITGQGGYNSPLHF	TGTGCCAGTACAATTACGGGACAGGGAGGATATAATTCACCCCTCCACTTT
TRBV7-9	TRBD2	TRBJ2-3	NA	CASSRTSGLGDTQYF	TGTGCCAGCAGCCGGACTAGCGGGTTGGGAGATACGCAGTATTTT
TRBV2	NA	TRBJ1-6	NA	CASLIGGGSPLHF	TGTGCCAGCCTAATTGGAGGTGGTTCACCCCTCCACTTT
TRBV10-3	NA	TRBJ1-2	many	CAISESLGAAANYGYTF	TGTGCCATCAGTGAGTCTCTGGGAGCAGCAGCTAACTATGGCTACACCTTC
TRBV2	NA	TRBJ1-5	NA	CASTTDMGNQPQHF	TGTGCCAGCACCACGGACATGGGTAACCAGCCCCAGCATTTT
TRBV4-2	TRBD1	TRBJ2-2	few	CASSQFGTGVYGELFF	TGTGCCAGCAGCCAATTCGGGACAGGGGTTTACGGGGAGCTGTTTTTT
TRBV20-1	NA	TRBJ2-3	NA	CSARERGGWTDTQYF	TGCAGTGCTAGAGAAAGAGGTGGATGGACAGATACGCAGTATTTT
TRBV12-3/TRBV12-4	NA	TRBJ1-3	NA	CASSLAVGEGGGNTIYF	TGTGCCAGCAGTTTAGCCGTAGGGGAGGGAGGGGGAAACACCATATATTTT
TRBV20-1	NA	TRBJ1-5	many	CSASSVPDQPQHF	TGCAGTGCTAGCTCGGTCCCCGATCAGCCCCAGCATTTT
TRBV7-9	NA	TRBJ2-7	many	CASSPWTYEQYF	TGTGCCAGCAGCCCTTGGACCTACGAGCAGTACTTC
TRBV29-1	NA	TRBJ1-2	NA	CSVGSRAKNYGYTF	TGCAGCGTGGGGTCACGCGCTAAAAACTATGGCTACACCTTC
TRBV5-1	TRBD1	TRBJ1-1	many	CASSLKGASLEAFF	TGCGCCAGCAGCTTGAAGGGGGCCAGTCTTGAAGCTTTCTTT
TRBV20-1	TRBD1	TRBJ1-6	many	CSARDLAGQGGSPLHF	TGCAGTGCTAGAGATCTCGCGGGACAGGGAGGTTCACCCCTCCACTTT
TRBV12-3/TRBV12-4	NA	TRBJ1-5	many	CASSLARQPQHF	TGTGCCAGCAGTTTAGCGCGACAGCCCCAGCATTTT
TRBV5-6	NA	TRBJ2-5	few	CASSPPGSLPTETQYF	TGTGCCAGCAGCCCCCCCGGGTCGCTGCCAACGGAGACCCAGTACTTC
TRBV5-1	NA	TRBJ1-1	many	CASHTNTEAFF	TGCGCCAGTCATACGAACACTGAAGCTTTCTTT
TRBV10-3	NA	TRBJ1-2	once	CAISGAFFSINYGYTF	TGTGCCATCAGTGGAGCGTTCTTCTCCATAAACTATGGCTACACCTTC
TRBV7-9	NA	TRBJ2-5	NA	CASSQTRYTQYF	TGTGCCAGCAGCCAGACTAGGTACACCCAGTACTTC